In this sample, the clone carrying this TCR beta chain turned up many times. What it recognizes is unknown. In a library made to pick up alpha chains, this beta chain is a stray read with a size that means little. This record comes from a study of spatial heterogeneity in lung cancer. The CDR3 totals 11 residues. From germline, CDR1 is SNHLY and CDR2 FYNNEI. V was shortened by 7 bases and J by 5 bases, with 8 bases between the two germline ends. The study's findings and limits: The number of expanded tumor alpha and beta chains correlated with mutation number. Expanded TCRs that were ubiquitous or regional had counts tracking ubiquitous and regional nonsynonymous mutations, respectively.

Indicated time point: sample taken at primary tumor resection. TCRdb called the 5' RACE reads again in MiXCR, with one record for every CDR3 protein. Of fewer than 20,000 distinct CDR3 sequences listed, roughly 5.8% are singletons. This sequence was found in a female donor with early-stage non-small cell lung cancer. V and J are TRBV2 and TRBJ2-5; D gene uncertain. Specimen: lung tumor tissue, collected at surgery. The CDR3 DNA reads as TGTGCCAGCAAAGCTCCGGAGACCCAGTACTTC. Its protein is CASKAPETQYF.